The subject of this entry is one T cell receptor (beta chain). Its antigen is not known. The study ran its PCR with 60 Vbeta and 13 Jbeta primers. Sequencing was performed with immunoSEQ multiplex PCR; in TCRdb, only in-frame clones are kept and a portion is missing. Of over 60,000 clones detected, 65% to 80% appear once; the ten largest clones hold under 15%. The length of the CDR3 is 14 residues. CDR1 is SGHKS, CDR2 YYEKEE, per germline (reference sequence). J was trimmed by 1 base and V by 5 bases; bases with no gene match: 4. The data were obtained in a study of cytomegalovirus exposure and HLA in healthy donors. Study outcomes and limitations: A classifier reportedly called cytomegalovirus status with high sensitivity and specificity. The productive fraction for most TCR beta V segments was about 87% or about 30% in an earlier analysis. Researchers catalogued 160 or so TCR beta chains as cytomegalovirus-associated. The likely origin of a cluster of highly shared sequence variants was a sequencing artifact.

Sequenced: PBMCs. V usage is TRBV5-5 and J usage is TRBJ2-5; TRBD1 agrees at 8 bases. This sequence originates from a man between 70 and 80 years old in good health and CMV-seronegative. The CDR3 spells CASSQGAAQETQYF. The CDR3 region has the DNA TGTGCCAGCAGTCAGGGGGCGGCCCAAGAGACCCAGTACTTC.